The 6 T cell receptor beta chains below were found in one sample sequenced in a study of shared clonotypes between healthy human individuals (TCRdb year 2020). Library creation used the immunoSEQ multiplex PCR assay. TCRdb re-hosts the immuneACCESS table, in-frame sequences only. Its copies lack some clones; in the studies checked, an unresolved V gene accounts for under half of them, and the cause for the rest is not known. Present in this sample are approximately 330,000 clones, roughly 80% of which were seen just once. The top ten clonotypes cover about 10% of the sample. Material for sequencing was memory CD4+ T cells sorted from blood. This sample's cell subset or site label indicates: CD45RA-negative fraction. These receptors came from a man younger than 40 in good health.

The chain recombines TRBV2 with TRBJ1-6; TRBD1 aligns across 8 bases. CDR1 is SNHLY and CDR2 is FYNNEI in the germline V gene. V was pared by 10 bases and J by 9 bases, with 11 bases of the junction left unmatched. CDR3 size: 14 residues. The CDR3 region has the DNA TGTGCCACCCAAAGACAGGGGAAGAGTTCACCCCTCCACTTT. Protein sequence: CATQRQGKSSPLHF. Based on the CDR3 plus reference TRBV2 and TRBJ1-6, the full variable domain is EPEVTQTPSHQVTQMGQEVILRCVPISNHLYFYWYRQILGQKVEFLVSFYNNEISEKSEIFDDQFSVERPDGSNFTLKIRSTKLEDSAMYFCATQRQGKSSPLHFGNGTRLTVT.

This chain joins TRBV28 and TRBJ1-1; weak D call: TRBD1 (5 bases). Germline CDR1 MDHEN, CDR2 SYDVKM. CDR3 length equals 11 residues. V lost 6 bases to trimming and J lost 12 bases, with 14 bases between them. The CDR3 sequence: CASSPGRETFF. CDR3 nucleotide sequence: TGTGCCAGCAGCCCGGGACGGGAAACTTTCTTT.

The J gene is TRBJ2-6, the V gene TRBV5-1; perhaps TRBD1 as D (6 bases). Germline CDR1 is SGHRS and CDR2 is YFSETQ. The CDR3 consists of 16 residues. Trimming took 4 bases from V and 0 from J, leaving 11 bases between them. In DNA form, the CDR3 reads TGCGCCAGCAGCAACCGGGACACCTCTGGGGCCAACGTCCTGACTTTC. Residues: CASSNRDTSGANVLTF.

V usage is TRBV7-9 and J usage is TRBJ2-7; D possibly corresponds to TRBD2 (6 bases). Germline V gives CDR1 SEHNR, CDR2 FQNEAQ (reference sequence). V lost 3 bases and J lost 3, with 12 bases in between. This CDR3 spans 14 amino acids. The CDR3 region is CASSFGGILYEQYF. CDR3 DNA sequence: TGTGCCAGCAGCTTCGGCGGGATTCTCTACGAGCAGTACTTC.

CDR3 coding DNA: TGTGCCAGCTCCGGGGGGGGACTAGCAACGAGAAAGCAGTTCTTC. This translates into CASSGGGLATRKQFF. The chain is built from TRBV2 and TRBJ2-1, with 9 bases lining up with TRBD2. The germline V gene encodes CDR1 SNHLY and CDR2 FYNNEI. J lost 11 bases, V lost 8 bases, and 16 bases had no gene match. The CDR3 spans 15 residues.

The chain links TRBV5-1 to TRBJ2-6, with D tentatively TRBD1 or TRBD2 (5 bases each). The V end was cut by 4 bases, the J end by 0 bases, with 11 bases between. The length of the CDR3 is 16 residues. Germline V gene data show CDR1 as SGHRS and CDR2 as YFSETQ. The CDR3 protein is CASSLGRISGANVLTF. The CDR3 coding sequence is TGCGCCAGCAGCCTGGGACGGATCTCTGGGGCCAACGTCCTGACTTTC.